This T cell receptor (beta chain) is drawn from a study of cytomegalovirus exposure and HLA in healthy donors. This CDR3 contains 14 residues. Germline V gives CDR1 SNHLY, CDR2 FYNNEI. Trimming took 6 bases from V and 7 from J; bases not matched to a gene: 6. Primers included in the PCR were 60 Vbeta and 13 Jbeta primers. Only in-frame clones appear in the TCRdb table, and some are missing; sequencing was by immunoSEQ multiplex PCR. The sample yields approximately 210,000 clones, around 81% seen once. Regarding the study as a whole: An analysis done earlier found most TCR beta V segments productive about 90% or about 30% of the time. A later analysis found TCR association rates differed by HLA locus, highest for DRB1 and lowest for HLA-C.

As to this clone: Its antigen is not known.

The sequenced sample was PBMCs. This rearrangement joins TRBV2 to TRBJ1-5; TRBD1 matches 10 bases. This TCR came from a man between 18 and 35 years old in good health and CMV-seronegative. The CDR3 loop is CASSPTGGRQPQHF. CDR3 sequence (DNA): TGTGCCAGCAGCCCGACAGGGGGCCGACAGCCCCAGCATTTT. The full variable domain, completed using reference TRBV2 and TRBJ1-5, is EPEVTQTPSHQVTQMGQEVILRCVPISNHLYFYWYRQILGQKVEFLVSFYNNEISEKSEIFDDQFSVERPDGSNFTLKIRSTKLEDSAMYFCASSPTGGRQPQHFGDGTRLSIL.